This T cell receptor beta chain was identified during a study of T cells in Graves' hyperthyroidism and ophthalmopathy. Using RNA transcripts as the source, TCR beta CDR3 regions were amplified. First-round RT-PCR of the TCR CDR3 relied on the HTBI primer set. TCRdb redid the calling of the multiplex PCR reads with MiXCR, one entry per CDR3 protein. The sample has roughly 280,000 distinct CDR3 sequences, approximately 15% seen once. This clonotype was counted at least ten times. V lost 5 bases and J lost 5; bases outside the gene matches: 10. Germline V gives CDR1 LGHDT, CDR2 YNNKEL (reference sequence). The length of the CDR3 is 16 residues.

The chain employs TRBV3-1 and TRBJ2-2; 8 nucleotides agree with TRBD1. The source material was blood. This clonotype was sampled from a woman aged 60-70 years with Graves' ophthalmopathy. The CDR3 protein is CASSSTTGAATGELFF. CDR3 DNA: TGTGCCAGCAGCTCCACGACAGGGGCCGCGACCGGGGAGCTGTTTTTT.